A single sample gave rise to the 14 T cell receptor beta chains below, sequenced in a study of blood T cell repertoires in COVID-19. Here immunoSEQ multiplex PCR was the method, and the copy in TCRdb shows in-frame clones only, minus some. The sample yields roughly 140,000 clones, 70% to 90% seen once. Sequencing was performed on peripheral blood. The receptor set was obtained from a woman between 40 and 50 years old with active or convalescent COVID-19.

The chain carries TRBV19 and TRBJ2-3; 7 bases are a match to TRBD2. This CDR3 region has 17 residues. Germline assignment: CDR1 LNHDA and CDR2 SQIVND (reference sequence). V was clipped by 2 bases and J by 2 bases; unmatched bases: 10. The CDR3 sequence: CASSILTSTHYTDTQYF. The CDR3 bases are TGTGCCAGTAGTATATTGACTAGCACTCACTACACAGATACGCAGTATTTT.

The chain has TRBV6-2 or TRBV6-3 and TRBJ2-7, with 8 bases matching TRBD1. V shed 5 bases and J 2 bases; nucleotides not matched to a gene: 8. Germline CDR1 is MNHEY and CDR2 is SVGEGT. The CDR3 totals 15 residues. The CDR3 loop reads CASSADRVKTYEQYF. CDR3 nucleotide sequence: TGTGCCAGCAGTGCGGACAGGGTCAAGACCTACGAGCAGTACTTC.

This chain connects TRBV19 to TRBJ1-2; D gene uncertain. V dropped 3 bases and J dropped 4 bases, with 15 bases sitting between them. Germline CDR1 and CDR2: LNHDA and SQIVND (reference sequence). This CDR3 spans 15 amino acids. Here the CDR3 reads CASSIGWASGYGYTF. The CDR3, as DNA: TGTGCCAGTAGTATTGGGTGGGCCAGCGGCTATGGCTACACCTTC. Full variable domain (outside the CDR3, taken from reference TRBV19 and TRBJ1-2): DGGITQSPKYLFRKEGQNVTLSCEQNLNHDAMYWYRQDPGQGLRLIYYSQIVNDFQKGDIAEGYSVSREKKESFPLTVTSAQKNPTAFYLCASSIGWASGYGYTFGSGTRLTVV.

This chain uses TRBV5-1 with TRBJ2-3; 15 bases agree with TRBD2. V was pared by 4 bases and J by 3 bases, with 3 bases of the junction left unmatched. This CDR3 comprises 16 residues. Germline V gene sequence: CDR1 SGHRS, CDR2 YFSETQ. The CDR3 is CASSGGLAGGTDTQYF. In DNA, the CDR3 is TGCGCCAGCAGCGGTGGACTAGCGGGAGGGACAGATACGCAGTATTTT.

The V call is TRBV21-1, the J call TRBJ2-2; TRBD2 is the table's D call, not checked against the DNA. TRBV21-1 is reported as a pseudogene. The CDR3 extends over 14 amino acids. CDR3 sequence: CASSKPPNYWELFF. The CDR3 bases are TGTGCCAGCAGCAAACCGCCCAACTACTGGGAGCTGTTTTTT.

The chain combines TRBV18 with TRBJ2-7; TRBD1 matches 10 bases. With 3 bases clipped from V and 5 bases from J, the junction kept 4 bases outside the gene matches. The CDR3 sequence is 14 residues long. Per germline, CDR1 KGHSH and CDR2 LQKENI. The CDR3 is CASSPSGTGDEQYF. In DNA, the CDR3 is TGTGCCAGCTCACCTTCGGGGACAGGGGACGAGCAGTACTTC.

V and J are TRBV23-1 and TRBJ1-2, with D perhaps TRBD1 (6 bases). TRBV23-1 is placed among ORFs of uncertain function. The V end lost 6 bases, the J end lost 4 bases, and 21 bases lay between the germline ends. The CDR3 totals 16 residues. CDR3 in DNA: TGCGCCAGCAGCCGACCTAGACAGGTTGGATTCTATGGCTACACCTTC. It translates to CASSRPRQVGFYGYTF.

The chain couples TRBV10-2 to TRBJ1-2; 8 nucleotides match TRBD1. Germline CDR1 is WSHSY and CDR2 is SAAADI. Germline trimming cut 6 bases from V and 6 bases from J; bases unmatched to any gene: 6. The CDR3 length is 13 residues. CDR3 sequence (DNA): TGCGCCAGCAGAGACCCGGACAGGGATGGCTACACCTTC. Amino acids: CASRDPDRDGYTF.

In nucleotides, the CDR3 is TGTGCCAGCAACAACCCGAGGCAGGGTTCGTACGAGCAGTACTTC. Its protein product is CASNNPRQGSYEQYF. This rearrangement joins TRBV5-6 to TRBJ2-7; D may be TRBD1 (5 bases). The CDR3 extends over 15 amino acids. The V end was cut by 6 bases, the J end by 4 bases, with 20 bases between. Germline V gene lookup returns CDR1 SGHDT and CDR2 YYEEEE.

This clone was counted a single time. The chain couples TRBV19 to TRBJ2-5, with D possibly matching TRBD2 (6 bases). The length of the CDR3 is 15 residues. Germline CDR1 LNHDA, CDR2 SQIVND (reference sequence). V lost 8 bases to trimming and J lost 1 base, with 17 bases between them. CDR3 protein: CASGSGGTIQETQYF. CDR3 DNA: TGTGCCAGTGGATCCGGGGGTACCATCCAAGAGACCCAGTACTTC.

This clone came up a few times. V is TRBV11-2 and J is TRBJ1-1; TRBD1 matches 7 bases. V was pared by 8 bases and J by 6 bases, with 9 bases of the junction left unmatched. The CDR3 is made up of 13 amino acids. Germline V gene sequence: CDR1 SGHAT, CDR2 FQNNGV. The CDR3 nucleotides are TGTGCCAGCTCACCCGACAGGGACGCTGAAGCTTTCTTT. Protein: CASSPDRDAEAFF.

This clone was seen once. This chain connects TRBV3-1 (or the pseudogene TRBV3-2) to TRBJ1-1; D possibly corresponds to TRBD1 (5 bases). This CDR3 spans 14 amino acids. Germline CDR1 reads LGHDT; CDR2 reads YNNKEL (reference sequence). V dropped 3 bases and J dropped 3 bases, with 11 bases sitting between them. This CDR3 is CASSQWGGDTEAFF. DNA of the CDR3: TGTGCCAGCAGCCAGTGGGGGGGGGACACTGAAGCTTTCTTT.

The genes are TRBV7-9 and TRBJ1-2; D not resolved. This CDR3 region has 14 residues. Germline CDR1 SEHNR, CDR2 FQNEAQ (reference sequence). Trimming removed 1 base from V and 5 bases from J, with 11 bases in between. The CDR3 DNA is TGTGCCAGCAGCTTAGGGAGCCGATATTATGGCTACACCTTC. Its translation: CASSLGSRYYGYTF.

The chain uses TRBV11-2 and TRBJ2-5, with a weak D call TRBD1 (6 bases). V shed 1 base and J shed 5 bases, with 17 bases lying between them. In germline, CDR1 is SGHAT, CDR2 FQNNGV. CDR3 length: 16 amino acids. The CDR3, as DNA: TGTGCCAGCAGCTTAGGGCAGGGGCCAGGCCGGGAGACCCAGTACTTC. It codes for CASSLGQGPGRETQYF.